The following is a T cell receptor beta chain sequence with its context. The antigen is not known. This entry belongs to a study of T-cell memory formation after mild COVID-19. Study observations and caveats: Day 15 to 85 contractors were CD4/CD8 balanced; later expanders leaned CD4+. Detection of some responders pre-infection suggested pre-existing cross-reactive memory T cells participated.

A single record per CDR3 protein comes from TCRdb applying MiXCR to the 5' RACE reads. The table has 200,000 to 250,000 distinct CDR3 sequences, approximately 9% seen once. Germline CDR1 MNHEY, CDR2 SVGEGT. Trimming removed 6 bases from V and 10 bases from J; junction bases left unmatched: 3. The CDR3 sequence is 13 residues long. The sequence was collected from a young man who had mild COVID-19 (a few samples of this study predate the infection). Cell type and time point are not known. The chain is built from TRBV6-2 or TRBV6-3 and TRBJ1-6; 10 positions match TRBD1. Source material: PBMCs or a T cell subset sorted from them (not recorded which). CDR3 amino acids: CASRGTGVSPLHF. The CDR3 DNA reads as TGTGCCAGCAGAGGGACAGGGGTCTCACCCCTCCACTTT.